This T cell receptor beta chain was profiled in a study of blood T cells in healthy people across ages. On the study more broadly: There was about one barcoded beta molecule captured by template switching per two T cells.

A remark on this clonotype: Antigen specificity is unknown.

Isolation of PBMCs gave at least 6 million cells per sample. Study-level findings and limits: Diversity was higher, and naive CD4+ cells more numerous, in long-lived donors than in aged donors. Naive T cell percentage by flow cytometry tracked strongly with beta diversity.

Primers used in a second PCR of about 6 to 12 cycles were a sample-barcoded 5' primer and a J-beta primer mix. TCRdb independently ran MiXCR on the 5' RACE reads; one entry per CDR3 protein. This table has about 680,000 distinct CDR3 sequences, about 52% appearing once. The source is a woman aged 60-75 years in good health. The sample comprised blood.

CDR3 DNA: TGTGCCAGCAGCTTAGAAGGTTTTAATCAGCCCCAGCATTTT. This codes for CASSLEGFNQPQHF. V and J are TRBV7-2 and TRBJ1-5, with unresolved D. Germline V gene data show CDR1 as SGHTA and CDR2 as FQGNSA. The CDR3 is made up of 14 amino acids. Trimming cost V 1 base and J 4 bases, with 8 bases left between them.